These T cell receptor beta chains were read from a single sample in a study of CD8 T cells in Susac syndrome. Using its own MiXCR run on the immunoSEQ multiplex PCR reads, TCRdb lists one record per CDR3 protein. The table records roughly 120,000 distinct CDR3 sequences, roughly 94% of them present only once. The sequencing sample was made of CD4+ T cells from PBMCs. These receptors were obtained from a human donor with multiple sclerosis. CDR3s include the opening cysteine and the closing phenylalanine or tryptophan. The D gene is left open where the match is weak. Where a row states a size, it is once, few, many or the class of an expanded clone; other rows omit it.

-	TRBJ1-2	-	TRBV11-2	TGTGCCAGCAGTGGGAGGACACACTATGGCTACACCTTC	CASSGRTHYGYTF
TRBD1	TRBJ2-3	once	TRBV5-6	TGTGCCAGCAGCTTGGTCGGGACAGCCACAGATACGCAGTATTTT	CASSLVGTATDTQYF
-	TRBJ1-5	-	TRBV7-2	TGTGCCAGCAGCCCCGAGGGGACGCAGCCCCAGCATTTT	CASSPEGTQPQHF
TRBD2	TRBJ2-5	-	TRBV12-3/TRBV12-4	TGTGCCAGCAGTTTAGCCCCACTAGCGGGAAGGGGAGAGACCCAGTACTTC	CASSLAPLAGRGETQYF
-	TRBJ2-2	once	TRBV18	TGTGCCAGCTCACCCCTTTTGGGGGAGGACTTCACCGGGGAGCTGTTTTTT	CASSPLLGEDFTGELFF
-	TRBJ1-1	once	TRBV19	TGTGCCAGTAGTATAAGAAGGGCGATAGATGAAGCTTTCTTT	CASSIRRAIDEAFF
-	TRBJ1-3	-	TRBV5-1	TGCGCCAGCAGTCAAGGAGCCATTACTGGAAACACCATATATTTT	CASSQGAITGNTIYF
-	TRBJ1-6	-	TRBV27	TGTGCCAGCAGTTTATTTCTGGACAGCCTTTCACCCCTCCACTTT	CASSLFLDSLSPLHF
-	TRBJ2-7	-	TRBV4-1	TGCGCCAGCAGCCAAGACTGGGGCTCCTACGAGCAGTACTTC	CASSQDWGSYEQYF
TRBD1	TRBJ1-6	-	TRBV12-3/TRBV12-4	TGTGCCAGCACTTCGGACAGGGGGAATTCACCCCTCCACTTT	CASTSDRGNSPLHF
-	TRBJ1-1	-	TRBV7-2	TGTGCCAGCAGCTTAGTCCATCAGGGGAACACTGAAGCTTTCTTT	CASSLVHQGNTEAFF
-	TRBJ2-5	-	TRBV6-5	TGTGCCAGCAGTTACCCCGGTGGAGGCCAAGAGACCCAGTACTTC	CASSYPGGGQETQYF
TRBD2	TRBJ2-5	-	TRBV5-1	TGCGCCAGCAGCGTCGGGACTAGCCGGGAAGAGACCCAGTACTTC	CASSVGTSREETQYF
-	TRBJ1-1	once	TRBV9	TGTGCCAGCAGCGTAGAGGGCAGTTTGAACACTGAAGCTTTCTTT	CASSVEGSLNTEAFF
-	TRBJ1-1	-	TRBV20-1	TGCAGTGCTAGTGGGCAGATGAACACTGAAGCTTTCTTT	CSASGQMNTEAFF
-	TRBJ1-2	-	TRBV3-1	TGTGCCAGCAGCCACCTCGACGGTCAGTGGGGCTACACCTTC	CASSHLDGQWGYTF
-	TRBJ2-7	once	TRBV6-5	TGTGCCAGCAGTTATGACACTTCTCTCTCCTACGAGCAGTACTTC	CASSYDTSLSYEQYF
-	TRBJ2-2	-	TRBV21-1	TGTGCCAGCAGACGCTTACATCGGGGAGTGAACACCGGGGAGCTGTTTTTT	CASRRLHRGVNTGELFF
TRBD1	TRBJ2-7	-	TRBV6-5	TGTGCCAGCAGTTACTCAGGGACAGGGGTGTACGAGCAGTACTTC	CASSYSGTGVYEQYF
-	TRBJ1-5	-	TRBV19	TGTGCCAGTAGTACATCGGGAGTCCATCAGCCCCAGCATTTT	CASSTSGVHQPQHF
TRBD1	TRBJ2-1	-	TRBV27	TGTGCCAGCAGTCCCCTGGCAGGGGGAACCTACAATGAGCAGTTCTTC	CASSPLAGGTYNEQFF
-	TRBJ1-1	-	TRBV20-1	TGCAGTGCTAGTAGGGGGGCCGGGAACACTGAAGCTTTCTTT	CSASRGAGNTEAFF
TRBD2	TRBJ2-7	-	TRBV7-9	TGTGCCAGCAGCCCCGGACTAGCGGGGGGCCTCTCCTACGAGCAGTACTTC	CASSPGLAGGLSYEQYF
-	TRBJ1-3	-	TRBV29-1	TGCAGCGTTGTTGTGGGCTCTGGAAACACCATATATTTT	CSVVVGSGNTIYF
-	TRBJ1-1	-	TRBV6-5	TGTGCCAGCAGATATGAGACAGTCAACACTGAAGCTTTCTTT	CASRYETVNTEAFF
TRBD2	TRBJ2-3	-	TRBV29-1	TGCAGCGTTATTCGGAGCGGGAGAACAGATACGCAGTATTTT	CSVIRSGRTDTQYF
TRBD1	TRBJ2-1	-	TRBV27	TGTGCCAGCAGCTCCCGGGACAGGGAGGACAATGAGCAGTTCTTC	CASSSRDREDNEQFF
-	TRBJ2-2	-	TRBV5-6	TGTGCCAGCAGCTTTAAGGAACTCACCGGGGAGCTGTTTTTT	CASSFKELTGELFF
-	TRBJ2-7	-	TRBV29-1	TGCAGCGTGTTTGGGCACGAGCAGTACTTC	CSVFGHEQYF
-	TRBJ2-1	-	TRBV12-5	TGTGCTAGTGGTTCGCTGGACAGTTATGAGCAGTTCTTC	CASGSLDSYEQFF
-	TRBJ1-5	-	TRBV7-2	TGTGCCAGCAGCCCTTATCAGGTCGGTCAGCCCCAGCATTTT	CASSPYQVGQPQHF
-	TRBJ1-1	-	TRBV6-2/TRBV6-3	TGTGCCAGCATTCCCAGGTCGCAGTCTGAAGCTTTCTTT	CASIPRSQSEAFF
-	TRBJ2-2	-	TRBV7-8	TGTGCCAGCAGCTCCGAAAGGTCCGGGGAGCTGTTTTTT	CASSSERSGELFF
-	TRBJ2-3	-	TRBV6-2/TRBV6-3	TGTGCCAGCAGTCCACGGGGCCCTGGACTGACAGATACGCAGTATTTT	CASSPRGPGLTDTQYF
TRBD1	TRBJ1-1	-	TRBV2	TGTGCCAGCAGGTCGGACAGGGTGAACACTGAAGCTTTCTTT	CASRSDRVNTEAFF
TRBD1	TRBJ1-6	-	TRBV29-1	TGCAGCGTTAGGGTACAGGGGGATTCACCCCTCCACTTT	CSVRVQGDSPLHF
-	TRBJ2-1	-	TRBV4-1	TGCGCCAGCAGCCAAATACTCGGCAATGAGCAGTTCTTC	CASSQILGNEQFF
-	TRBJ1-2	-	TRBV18	TGTGCCAGCTCACCAATCCCGGGTTCGGCCAACTATGGCTACACCTTC	CASSPIPGSANYGYTF
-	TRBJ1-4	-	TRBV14	TGTGCCAGCTCCCAGCAGGCTAATGAAAAACTGTTTTTT	CASSQQANEKLFF
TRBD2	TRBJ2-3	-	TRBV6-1	TGTGCCAGCAGTGGTAGCGGGGGGATCCGCGGGACAGATACGCAGTATTTT	CASSGSGGIRGTDTQYF
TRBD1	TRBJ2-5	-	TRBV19	TGTGCCAGTAGTATGGGACAGGGTAGCCGGGGGACCCAGTACTTC	CASSMGQGSRGTQYF
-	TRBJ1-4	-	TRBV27	TGTGCCAGCAGTTCCCGCCCACCCTTTATGAATGAAAAACTGTTTTTT	CASSSRPPFMNEKLFF
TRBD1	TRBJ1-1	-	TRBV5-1	TGCGCCAGCAGCAGGGCGGGACAGATGGACACTGAAGCTTTCTTT	CASSRAGQMDTEAFF
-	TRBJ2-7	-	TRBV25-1	TGTGCCAGCAATAAGGGACCGTACGAGCAGTACTTC	CASNKGPYEQYF
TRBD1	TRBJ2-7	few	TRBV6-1	TGTGCCAGCAGGGACAGGGGCTACGAGCAGTACTTC	CASRDRGYEQYF
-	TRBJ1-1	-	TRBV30	TGTGCCTGGGATATGACAGGAGTCAGGACTGAAGCTTTCTTT	CAWDMTGVRTEAFF
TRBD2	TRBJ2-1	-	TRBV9	TGTGCCAGCAGCGTCGGGGGACTAGCCCTTTACAATGAGCAGTTCTTC	CASSVGGLALYNEQFF
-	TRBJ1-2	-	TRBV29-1	TGCAGCGTTGGGGGATGGGGGCGTAACTATGGCTACACCTTC	CSVGGWGRNYGYTF
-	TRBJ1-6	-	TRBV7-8	TGTGCCAGCAGCCCCTTACTGGGGGATCTTTCACCCCTCCACTTT	CASSPLLGDLSPLHF
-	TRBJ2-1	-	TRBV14	TGTGCCAGCAGCCCGCCGGGCCTCTCCTACAATGAGCAGTTCTTC	CASSPPGLSYNEQFF
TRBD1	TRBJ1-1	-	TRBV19	TGTGCCAGCCGGGACAGTGGACCTGAAGCTTTCTTT	CASRDSGPEAFF
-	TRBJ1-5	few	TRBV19	TGTGCCAGTAGTAAAGAGGACCTCAATCAGCCCCAGCATTTT	CASSKEDLNQPQHF
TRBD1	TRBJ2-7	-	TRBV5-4	TGTGCCAGCAGCCCCTTTCCGGGACAGGCCCACTACGAGCAGTACTTC	CASSPFPGQAHYEQYF
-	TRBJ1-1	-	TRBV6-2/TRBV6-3	TGTGCCAGCGGGGACATCTTAGCGGGGCGACTCGCTTTCTTT	CASGDILAGRLAFF
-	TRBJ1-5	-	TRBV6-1	TGTGCCAGCAGTAGGGCGGGGATCGCTGGGGGTCGGTTTGGCAATCAGCCCCAGCATTTT	CASSRAGIAGGRFGNQPQHF